The clone carrying this T cell receptor beta chain was counted between two and nine times. The method was immunoSEQ multiplex PCR; TCRdb's version includes in-frame clones alone and lacks a portion of them. The table records more than 120,000 clones, more than 75% of them present only once. The sample is drawn from a study of blood T cell repertoires in COVID-19. Across the study: Material from acute and convalescent COVID-19 was sourced from the United States, Italy and Spain. PBMCs, B-cell-depleted T cells, or T cells were the source of the cDNA or gDNA that made up the material.

Trimming took 6 bases from V and 9 from J, leaving 17 bases between them. CDR1 and CDR2 (germline): MNHEY, SVGEGT. The CDR3 sequence is 13 residues long. The J gene is TRBJ1-2, the V gene TRBV6-2 or TRBV6-3, with a weak D call TRBD1 (6 bases). This TCR was sampled from a man aged 45-65 years who had recovered from COVID-19. The sequenced sample was peripheral blood. The CDR3 spells CASSLPGEGSYTF. The CDR3 DNA is TGTGCCAGCAGCTTACCAGGGGAGGGAAGCTACACCTTC.